This T cell receptor (beta chain) was retrieved from a study of blood T cell repertoires in COVID-19 (dated by TCRdb to between 2020 and 2021). About the investigation overall: Collaborator samples came from the United States, Italy and Spain and covered acute and convalescent phases of COVID-19. The material from the prospective study consisted of cDNA or gDNA derived from T cells, B-cell-depleted T cells, or PBMCs. Subjects who had been exposed to COVID-19, were actively infected with it, or had recovered from it provided the deeply sampled blood TCRbeta repertoires that made up the dataset. The repertoires were released in a freely available public database meant as a resource for research on the immune response to SARS-CoV-2. Samples were obtained from the ongoing ImmuneRACE study (first 160 participants) and from 1,000 to 1,500 subjects provided by 6 global collaborators. A de-identified subject ID, COVID-19 status, age in years and sex were almost always included in the sample metadata. Where available, HLA class I and class II types were obtained from metadata supplied by the sample provider rather than from assay-based typing.

Summary of the overall study and its limitations: The quantity of clinical and demographic metadata differed by source and by participant and was supplied without curation.

CDR3 length: 15 amino acids, cysteine to phenylalanine. Kept here is only the CDR3 DNA, which spans 45 bases and is read in frame from base 1. According to the germline V gene, CDR1 reads SGHTA and CDR2 reads FQGTGA. V was cut back by 1 base and J by 7 bases, leaving a gap of 13 bases between them. TCRbeta CDR3 regions were amplified from genomic DNA by means of the immunoSEQ Assay, a bias-controlled multiplex PCR. The authors' analysis ran thus. Nucleated cell counts per sample were estimated from amplification of reference gene primers within the assay. To quantify the absolute abundance of each unique TCRbeta CDR3 rearrangement, sequence reads were collapsed and filtered. Productive Simpson clonality was computed per sample as the square root of Simpson's diversity index over productive rearrangements. Drawn from immuneACCESS, this table holds only the in-frame rearrangements with V and J called that TCRdb kept. Clones are partly lost; checked studies trace under half to an unresolved V gene and leave the rest unexplained. V, J and clone size are taken as reported in that table, and D and trimming were inferred from the DNA itself. The sample table shows about 210,000 clones, and about 92% are seen once. 1.2% of the sample is in the top ten clones.

Collaborating institutions collected whole blood in K2EDTA tubes following their own protocols. For TCRbeta analysis, collaborators shipped samples as frozen whole blood, isolated PBMCs, or DNA extracted from either of those sample types. Concerning this clone: Its antigen is currently not known. No base-level quality is on record; no much larger clone is a single base apart.

This TCR was sampled from a man aged 30 to 45 with acute or convalescent COVID-19. The chain joins TRBV7-3 to TRBJ1-4, with no confident D gene call. The sequencing input was peripheral blood. Here the CDR3 is given as CASSLSPVSGEKLFF. The sequenced DNA is TGTGCCAGCAGCTTAAGTCCCGTATCCGGTGAAAAACTGTTTTTT.